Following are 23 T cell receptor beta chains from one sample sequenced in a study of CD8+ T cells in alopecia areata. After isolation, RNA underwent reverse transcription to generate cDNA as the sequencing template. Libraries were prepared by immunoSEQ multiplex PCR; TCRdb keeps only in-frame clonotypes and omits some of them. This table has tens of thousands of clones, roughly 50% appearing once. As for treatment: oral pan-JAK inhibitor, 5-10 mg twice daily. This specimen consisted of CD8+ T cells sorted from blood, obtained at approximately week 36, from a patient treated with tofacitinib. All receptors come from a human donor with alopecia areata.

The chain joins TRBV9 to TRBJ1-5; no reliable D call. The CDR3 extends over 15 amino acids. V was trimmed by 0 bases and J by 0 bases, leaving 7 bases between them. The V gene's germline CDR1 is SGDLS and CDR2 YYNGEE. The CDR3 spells CASSVGGNSNQPQHF. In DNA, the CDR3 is TGTGCCAGCAGCGTAGGCGGAAATAGCAATCAGCCCCAGCATTTT.

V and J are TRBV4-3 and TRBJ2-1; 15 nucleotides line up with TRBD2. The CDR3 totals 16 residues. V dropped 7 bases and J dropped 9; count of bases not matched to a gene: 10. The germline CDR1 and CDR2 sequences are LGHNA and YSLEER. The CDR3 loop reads CASNQISGLAGGEQFF. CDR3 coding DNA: TGCGCCAGCAACCAGATTTCGGGACTAGCGGGAGGTGAGCAGTTCTTC.

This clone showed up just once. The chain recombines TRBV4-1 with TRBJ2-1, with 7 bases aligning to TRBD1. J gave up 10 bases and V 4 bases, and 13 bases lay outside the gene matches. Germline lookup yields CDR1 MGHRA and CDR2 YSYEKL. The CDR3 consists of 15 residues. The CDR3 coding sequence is TGCGCCAGCAGCCTCCGGGACAGCTTCCTATCCGAGCAGTTCTTC. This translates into CASSLRDSFLSEQFF.

Here the CDR3 reads CASSSPPTGTPETQYF. The CDR3 nucleotides are TGTGCCAGCAGCTCTCCACCGACAGGAACCCCAGAGACCCAGTACTTC. This chain links TRBV9 with TRBJ2-5; TRBD1 might be the D (6 bases). The CDR3 is made up of 16 amino acids. The germline V and J ends were trimmed by 4 bases and 4 bases, with 20 bases remaining between them. In germline, CDR1 is SGDLS, CDR2 YYNGEE.

The CDR3 sequence: CASSRRGELFF. DNA for the CDR3: TGTGCCAGCAGCCGAAGAGGGGAGCTGTTTTTT. The chain links TRBV9 to TRBJ2-2; no definite D call. Trimming stripped 4 bases from V and 8 bases from J, with 6 bases between. Germline CDR1 and CDR2: SGDLS and YYNGEE. This CDR3 has 11 amino acids.

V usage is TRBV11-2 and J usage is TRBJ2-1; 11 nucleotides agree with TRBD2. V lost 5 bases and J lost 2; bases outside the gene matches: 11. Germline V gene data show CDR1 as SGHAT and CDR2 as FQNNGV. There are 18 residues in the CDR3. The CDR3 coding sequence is TGTGCCAGCAGCCGACCTAAACAGGGACTAGCGGCCTACAATGAGCAGTTCTTC. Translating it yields CASSRPKQGLAAYNEQFF. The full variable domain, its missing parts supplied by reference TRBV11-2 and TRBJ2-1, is EAGVAQSPRYKIIEKRQSVAFWCNPISGHATLYWYQQILGQGPKLLIQFQNNGVVDDSQLPKDRFSAERLKGVDSTLKIQPAKLEDSAVYLCASSRPKQGLAAYNEQFFGPGTRLTVL.

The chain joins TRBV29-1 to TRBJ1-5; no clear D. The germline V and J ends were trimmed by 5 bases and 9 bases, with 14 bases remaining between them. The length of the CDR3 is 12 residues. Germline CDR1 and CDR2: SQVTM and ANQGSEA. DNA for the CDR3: TGCAGCGTTATATGGGAAAACGGGCCCCAGCATTTT. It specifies CSVIWENGPQHF. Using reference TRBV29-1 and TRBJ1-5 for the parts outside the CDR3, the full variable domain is SAVISQKPSRDICQRGTSLTIQCQVDSQVTMMFWYRQQPGQSLTLIATANQGSEATYESGFVIDKFPISRPNLTFSTLTVSNMSPEDSSIYLCSVIWENGPQHFGDGTRLSIL.

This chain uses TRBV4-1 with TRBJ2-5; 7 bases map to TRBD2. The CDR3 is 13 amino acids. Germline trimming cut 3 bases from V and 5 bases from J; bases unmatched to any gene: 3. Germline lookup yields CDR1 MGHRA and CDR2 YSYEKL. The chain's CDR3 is CASSHAGEETQYF. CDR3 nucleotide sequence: TGCGCCAGCAGCCACGCGGGAGAGGAGACCCAGTACTTC.

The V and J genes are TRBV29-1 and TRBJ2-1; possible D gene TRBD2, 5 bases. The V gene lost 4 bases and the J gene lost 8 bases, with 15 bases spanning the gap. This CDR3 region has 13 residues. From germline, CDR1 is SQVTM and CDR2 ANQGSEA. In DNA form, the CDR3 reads TGCAGCGTTGTCCTAGCCTTCGGGGATGAGCAGTTCTTC. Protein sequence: CSVVLAFGDEQFF.

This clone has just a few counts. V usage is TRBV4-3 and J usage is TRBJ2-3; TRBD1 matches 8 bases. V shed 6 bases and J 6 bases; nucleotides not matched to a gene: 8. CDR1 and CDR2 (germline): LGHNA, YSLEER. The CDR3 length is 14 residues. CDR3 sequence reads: CASSRQGHFDTQYF. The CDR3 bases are TGCGCCAGCAGTCGACAGGGGCATTTCGATACGCAGTATTTT.

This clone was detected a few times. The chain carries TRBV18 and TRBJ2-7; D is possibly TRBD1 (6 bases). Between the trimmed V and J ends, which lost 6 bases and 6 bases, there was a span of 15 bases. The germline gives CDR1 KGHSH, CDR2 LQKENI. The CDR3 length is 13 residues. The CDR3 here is CASSYGRTVEQYF. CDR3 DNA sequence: TGTGCCAGCTCGTACGGCAGGACAGTCGAGCAGTACTTC. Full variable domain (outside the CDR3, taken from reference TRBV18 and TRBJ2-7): NAGVMQNPRHLVRRRGQEARLRCSPMKGHSHVYWYRQLPEEGLKFMVYLQKENIIDESGMPKERFSAEFPKEGPSILRIQQVVRGDSAAYFCASSYGRTVEQYFGPGTRLTVT.

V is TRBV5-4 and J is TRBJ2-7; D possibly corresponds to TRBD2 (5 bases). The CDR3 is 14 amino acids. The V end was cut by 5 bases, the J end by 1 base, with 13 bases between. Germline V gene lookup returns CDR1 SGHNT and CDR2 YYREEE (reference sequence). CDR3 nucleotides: TGTGCCAGCAGGCCGGACTGGGATTCCTACGAGCAGTACTTC. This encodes CASRPDWDSYEQYF.

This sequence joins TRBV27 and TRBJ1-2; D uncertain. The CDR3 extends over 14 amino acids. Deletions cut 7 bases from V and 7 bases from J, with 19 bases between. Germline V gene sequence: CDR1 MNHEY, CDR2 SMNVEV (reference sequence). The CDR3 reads CASTNPSGSVGYTF. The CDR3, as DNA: TGTGCCAGCACCAACCCCTCGGGGTCGGTTGGCTACACCTTC.

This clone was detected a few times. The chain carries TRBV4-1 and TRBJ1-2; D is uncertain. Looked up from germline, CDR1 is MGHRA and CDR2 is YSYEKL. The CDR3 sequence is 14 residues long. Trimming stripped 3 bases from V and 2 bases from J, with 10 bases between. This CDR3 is CASSHLTANYGYTF. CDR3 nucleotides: TGCGCCAGCAGCCACCTAACCGCGAACTATGGCTACACCTTC.

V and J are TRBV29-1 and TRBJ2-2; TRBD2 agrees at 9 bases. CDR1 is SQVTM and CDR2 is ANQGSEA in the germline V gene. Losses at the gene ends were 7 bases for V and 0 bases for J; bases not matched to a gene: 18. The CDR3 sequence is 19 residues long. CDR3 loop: CSALQIGTSPTANTGELFF. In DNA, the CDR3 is TGCAGCGCCCTCCAAATCGGGACTAGCCCTACCGCGAACACCGGGGAGCTGTTTTTT.

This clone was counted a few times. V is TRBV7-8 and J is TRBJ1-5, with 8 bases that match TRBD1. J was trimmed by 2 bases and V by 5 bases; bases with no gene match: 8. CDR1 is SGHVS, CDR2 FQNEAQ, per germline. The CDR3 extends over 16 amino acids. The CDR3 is CASSPLDRAGNQPQHF. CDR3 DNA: TGTGCCAGCAGCCCCCTGGACAGGGCGGGCAATCAGCCCCAGCATTTT.

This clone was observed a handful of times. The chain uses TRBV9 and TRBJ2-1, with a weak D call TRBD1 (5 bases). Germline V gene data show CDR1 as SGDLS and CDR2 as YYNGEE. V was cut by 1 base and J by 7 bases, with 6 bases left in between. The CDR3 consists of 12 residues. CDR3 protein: CASSVQGNEQFF. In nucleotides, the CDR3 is TGTGCCAGCAGCGTACAGGGAAATGAGCAGTTCTTC. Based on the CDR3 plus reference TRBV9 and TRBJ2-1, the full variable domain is DSGVTQTPKHLITATGQRVTLRCSPRSGDLSVYWYQQSLDQGLQFLIQYYNGEERAKGNILERFSAQQFPDLHSELNLSSLELGDSALYFCASSVQGNEQFFGPGTRLTVL.

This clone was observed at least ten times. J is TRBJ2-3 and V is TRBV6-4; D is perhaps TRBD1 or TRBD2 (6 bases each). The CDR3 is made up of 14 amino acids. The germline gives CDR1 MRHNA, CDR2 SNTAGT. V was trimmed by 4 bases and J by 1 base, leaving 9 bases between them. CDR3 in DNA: TGTGCCAGCAGTGTGGGGGGCGGCACAGATACGCAGTATTTT. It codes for CASSVGGGTDTQYF.

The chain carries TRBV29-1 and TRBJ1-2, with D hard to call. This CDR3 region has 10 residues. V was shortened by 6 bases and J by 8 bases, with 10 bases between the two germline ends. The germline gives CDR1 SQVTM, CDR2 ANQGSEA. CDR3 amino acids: CSVAPGGYTF. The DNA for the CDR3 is TGCAGCGTCGCCCCCGGGGGCTACACCTTC.

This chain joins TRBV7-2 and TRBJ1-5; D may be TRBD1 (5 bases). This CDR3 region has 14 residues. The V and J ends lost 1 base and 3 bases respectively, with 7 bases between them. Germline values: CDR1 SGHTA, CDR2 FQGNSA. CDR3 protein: CASSLEGNNQPQHF. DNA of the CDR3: TGTGCCAGCAGCTTAGAGGGGAACAATCAGCCCCAGCATTTT. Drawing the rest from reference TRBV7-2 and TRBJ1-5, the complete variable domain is GAGVSQSPSNKVTEKGKDVELRCDPISGHTALYWYRQSLGQGLEFLIYFQGNSAPDKSGLPSDRFSAERTGGSVSTLTIQRTQQEDSAVYLCASSLEGNNQPQHFGDGTRLSIL.

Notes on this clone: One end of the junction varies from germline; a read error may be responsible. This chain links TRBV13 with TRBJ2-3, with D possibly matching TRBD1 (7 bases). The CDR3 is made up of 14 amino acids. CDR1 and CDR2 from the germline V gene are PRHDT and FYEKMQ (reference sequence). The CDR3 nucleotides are TGCGCCAGCAGCCCAGGGGGGAGATCAGATACGCAGTATTTT. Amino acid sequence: CASSPGGRSDTQYF.

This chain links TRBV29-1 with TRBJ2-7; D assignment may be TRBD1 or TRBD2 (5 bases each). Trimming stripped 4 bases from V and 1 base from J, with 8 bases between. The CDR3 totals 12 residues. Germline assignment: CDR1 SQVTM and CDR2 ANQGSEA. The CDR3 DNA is TGCAGCGTTGGGGACGCGTCCTACGAGCAGTACTTC. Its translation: CSVGDASYEQYF.

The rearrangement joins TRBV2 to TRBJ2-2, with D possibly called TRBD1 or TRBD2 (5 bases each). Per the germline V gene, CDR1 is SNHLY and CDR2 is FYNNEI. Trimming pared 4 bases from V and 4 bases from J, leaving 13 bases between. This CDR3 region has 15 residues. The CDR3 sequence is CASSAGGWITGELFF. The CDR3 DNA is TGTGCCAGCAGTGCTGGGGGTTGGATCACCGGGGAGCTGTTTTTT.